This entry concerns a single T cell receptor (beta chain). Original data processing: Nucleated cell number was recorded as an estimate derived from reference gene primer amplification. This table comes from immunoSEQ multiplex PCR, and its TCRdb copy is limited to in-frame clones, with some not included. V and J calls and clone size are those listed in that table; D and trimming were worked out from the DNA. Of about 94,000 clones in the sample, about 90% were seen once. This sample is drawn from a study of blood T cell repertoires in COVID-19. Study-level background: The origin of the acute and convalescent COVID-19 samples was the United States, Italy and Spain. From T cells, B-cell-depleted T cells, or PBMCs came the material, which was cDNA or gDNA.

Germline CDR1 reads MNHEY; CDR2 reads SVGAGI. The ends lost 7 bases at V and 6 bases at J; junction bases unmatched: 6. The CDR3 has 13 residues. The gene calls are TRBV6-5 and TRBJ1-5; 7 bases are shared with TRBD1. The material sequenced was peripheral blood. The sequence was collected from a human donor with acute or convalescent COVID-19. The donor label of this sample is uncertain. DNA for the CDR3: TGTGCCAGCAAACAGGGGCCAGGTCAGCCCCAGCATTTT. Its protein is CASKQGPGQPQHF.